Presented here are 26 T cell receptor beta chains from one specimen sequenced in a study of Graves' ophthalmopathy and Graves' hyperthyroidism. Amplified material comprised TCR beta CDR3 regions derived from RNA transcripts. The first round was an RT-PCR with HTBI primers, and the second round was a multiplex PCR. TCRdb itself ran the multiplex PCR reads through MiXCR, one entry per CDR3 protein. The sample consists of some 250,000 distinct CDR3 sequences, less than 55% of them appearing once. The sequencing input was peripheral blood. Receptors were obtained from an adult man with Graves' ophthalmopathy.

This clonotype has a handful of counts. The gene calls are TRBV6-5 and TRBJ1-2; 9 positions match TRBD1. V shed 2 bases and J 7 bases; nucleotides not matched to a gene: 5. Germline values: CDR1 MNHEY, CDR2 SVGAGI. The CDR3 covers 14 residues. The CDR3 spells CASSYRTGESGYTF. The CDR3 bases are TGTGCCAGCAGTTACAGGACAGGGGAGTCTGGCTACACCTTC.

This clonotype appeared a single time. This chain uses TRBV15 with TRBJ2-6; TRBD2 matches at 10 bases. This CDR3 comprises 20 residues. J lost 1 base, V lost 4 bases, and 13 bases had no gene match. The germline CDR1 and CDR2 sequences are LNHNV and YYDKDF (reference sequence). This chain's CDR3 is CATSTSGLAWRGSGANVLTF. The CDR3 DNA follows: TGTGCCACCAGCACTTCGGGACTAGCGTGGAGGGGATCTGGGGCCAACGTCCTGACTTTC.

This clonotype was detected once. This chain joins TRBV30 and TRBJ2-5; TRBD1 might be the D (5 bases). The CDR3 sequence is 11 residues long. The V gene's germline CDR1 is GTSNPN and CDR2 SVGIG (reference sequence). V was clipped by 8 bases and J by 5 bases, with 12 bases between them. CDR3: CAASRQETQYF. The CDR3 DNA reads TGTGCCGCCTCGCGACAGGAGACCCAGTACTTC.

A note on this clonotype: The conserved phenylalanine or tryptophan is not found at the CDR3 terminus, so this likely reflects a read error. The rearrangement uses TRBV2 and TRBJ2-2; no definite D call. The CDR3 totals 11 residues. Trimming took off 7 bases at V and 4 bases at J, with 4 bases between the two ends. Germline lookup yields CDR1 SNHLY and CDR2 FYNNEI. Written as DNA, the CDR3 is TGTGCCAGCACAACCACCGGGGAGCTGTTTCTT. It is translated as CASTTTGELFL.

The CDR3 reads CASSPPRQGRMETQYF. For the CDR3, the DNA is TGTGCCAGCAGCCCACCCCGACAGGGGAGGATGGAGACCCAGTACTTC. The chain has TRBV7-2 and TRBJ2-5, with 8 bases matching TRBD1. CDR3 size: 16 residues. In germline, CDR1 is SGHTA, CDR2 FQGNSA. The V and J ends lost 5 bases and 5 bases, in that order; junction bases with no gene match: 13.

Notes on this clonotype: A clone one base away is much larger, so this may be a read error. The V and J genes are TRBV29-1 and TRBJ2-5, with TRBD1 matching over 9 bases. V dropped 7 bases and J dropped 5; count of bases not matched to a gene: 14. The germline V gene encodes CDR1 SQVTM and CDR2 ANQGSEA. There are 15 residues in the CDR3. CDR3 in DNA: TGCAGCGCCTCAGGGACAGGGCCCGCAAGGGAGACCCAGTACTTC. This encodes CSASGTGPARETQYF.

On this clonotype itself: The conserved closing phenylalanine or tryptophan is absent in this CDR3, likely reflecting a read error. The DNA is omitted, as the CDR3 cannot be located on it reliably, and the CDR3 follows TCRdb's listing. CDR3 protein: CASSLGPTS. This chain links TRBV7-9 with TRBJ2-6. The length of the CDR3 is 9 amino acids, counting both ends. Germline CDR1 is SEHNR and CDR2 is FQNEAQ (reference sequence).

The chain has TRBV7-2 and TRBJ1-1; D is unresolved. The CDR3 spans 16 residues. Germline V gene lookup returns CDR1 SGHTA and CDR2 FQGNSA. V was trimmed by 5 bases and J by 3 bases, leaving 19 bases between them. In nucleotides, the CDR3 is TGTGCCAGCAGCACTCAACTAGGACGGGTGGACACTGAAGCTTTCTTT. Its translation is CASSTQLGRVDTEAFF. Full variable domain (rest looked up from reference TRBV7-2 and TRBJ1-1): GAGVSQSPSNKVTEKGKDVELRCDPISGHTALYWYRQSLGQGLEFLIYFQGNSAPDKSGLPSDRFSAERTGGSVSTLTIQRTQQEDSAVYLCASSTQLGRVDTEAFFGQGTRLTVV.

This clonotype was detected only once. J is TRBJ2-2 and V is TRBV11-2; 8 nucleotides align to TRBD2. This CDR3 is 19 amino acids long. Germline lookup yields CDR1 SGHAT and CDR2 FQNNGV. After removal of 4 bases from V and 3 bases from J, the junction contained 16 bases not matched to a gene. CDR3 residues: CASSSPITPGGPHTGELFF. Written as DNA, the CDR3 is TGTGCCAGCAGCTCACCCATCACTCCGGGAGGGCCGCACACCGGGGAGCTGTTTTTT. Full variable domain (remainder filled in from reference TRBV11-2 and TRBJ2-2): EAGVAQSPRYKIIEKRQSVAFWCNPISGHATLYWYQQILGQGPKLLIQFQNNGVVDDSQLPKDRFSAERLKGVDSTLKIQPAKLEDSAVYLCASSSPITPGGPHTGELFFGEGSRLTVL.

V is TRBV10-3 and J is TRBJ2-5; D is perhaps TRBD2 (6 bases). V was trimmed by 2 bases and J by 3 bases, leaving 19 bases between them. This CDR3 has 17 residues. CDR1 ENHRY and CDR2 SYGVKD come from the germline V gene. The DNA of the CDR3 is TGTGCCATCAGTGAGCCCGGGGGAGCCAGCGGTAAAGAGACCCAGTACTTC. Protein product: CAISEPGGASGKETQYF.

The chain combines TRBV11-2 with TRBJ2-7; 10 bases align to TRBD1. This CDR3 is 16 amino acids long. V shed 7 bases and J 2 bases; nucleotides not matched to a gene: 11. Germline CDR1 is SGHAT and CDR2 is FQNNGV. This chain's CDR3 is CASTRARGQGTYEQYF. The CDR3 DNA reads TGTGCCAGCACCCGAGCTCGGGGACAGGGGACCTACGAGCAGTACTTC.

Of note for this clonotype: This may be a read error, as it is one base from a much larger clone. The rearrangement joins TRBV7-8 to TRBJ1-1; TRBD1 might be the D (5 bases). The CDR3 runs to 13 residues. The germline V gene has CDR1 SGHVS and CDR2 FQNEAQ. The CDR3 sequence is CASKSTENAEAFF. CDR3 nucleotide sequence: TGTGCCAGCAAATCGACAGAGAACGCTGAAGCTTTCTTT.

This rearrangement joins TRBV6-5 to TRBJ2-2; TRBD1 matches at 12 bases. Germline loops: CDR1 MNHEY, CDR2 SVGAGI. CDR3 size: 15 residues. The V and J ends lost 6 bases and 5 bases, in that order; junction bases with no gene match: 4. The CDR3 DNA is TGTGCCAGCAGATGGGACAGGGGGCAAACCGGGGAGCTGTTTTTT. This encodes CASRWDRGQTGELFF.

The V and J genes are TRBV10-1 and TRBJ2-2; TRBD1 agrees at 8 bases. J gave up 6 bases and V 4 bases, and 4 bases lay outside the gene matches. This CDR3 has 14 amino acids. Germline V gene lookup returns CDR1 WNHNN and CDR2 SYGVQD (reference sequence). The CDR3 here is CASSGQGKAGELFF. The CDR3 DNA follows: TGCGCCAGCAGTGGACAGGGGAAGGCCGGGGAGCTGTTTTTT.

V and J are TRBV7-8 and TRBJ1-5; perhaps TRBD1 as D (6 bases). CDR1 and CDR2 from the germline V gene are SGHVS and FQNEAQ. The CDR3 length is 16 residues. V lost 1 base and J lost 4, with 14 bases in between. The CDR3 bases are TGTGCCAGCAGCTTAGTTCCCCGGACAGCAAATCAGCCCCAGCATTTT. Its translation: CASSLVPRTANQPQHF.

The chain couples TRBV14 to TRBJ1-2; no reliable D call. This CDR3 contains 13 residues. With 0 bases removed from V and 8 bases from J, the gap between germline ends came to 10 bases. Germline CDR1 SGHDN, CDR2 FVKESK. This chain's CDR3 is CASSQESFSGYTF. CDR3 DNA sequence: TGTGCCAGCAGCCAAGAATCCTTCAGCGGCTACACCTTC.

The chain combines TRBV5-4 with TRBJ2-5, with D possibly being TRBD1 or TRBD2 (6 bases each). The V end lost 4 bases, the J end lost 2 bases, and 15 bases lay between the germline ends. CDR3 length equals 15 residues. Germline loops: CDR1 SGHNT, CDR2 YYREEE (reference sequence). In DNA form, the CDR3 reads TGTGCCAGCAGCATGAGAAGGGGGGAACAAGAGACCCAGTACTTC. The encoded protein is CASSMRRGEQETQYF.

This clonotype was picked up a small number of times. The chain combines TRBV20-1 with TRBJ2-7; 7 nucleotides agree with TRBD1. V gave up 3 bases and J gave up 1 base; unmatched junction bases: 9. The germline CDR1 and CDR2 sequences are DFQATT and SNEGSKA (reference sequence). The length of the CDR3 is 15 residues. The CDR3 DNA follows: TGCAGTGCTAGGTCCGGGACAGACCTTTCCTACGAGCAGTACTTC. Amino acids: CSARSGTDLSYEQYF.

This clonotype was observed many times. The V and J genes are TRBV10-2 and TRBJ2-2, with D possibly matching TRBD2 (5 bases). The length of the CDR3 is 12 residues. Trimming stripped 8 bases from V and 1 base from J, with 5 bases between. CDR1 WSHSY and CDR2 SAAADI come from the germline V gene. The CDR3 region is CASRGNTGELFF. The CDR3 nucleotides read TGCGCCAGCCGGGGGAACACCGGGGAGCTGTTTTTT.

This chain connects TRBV13 to TRBJ2-7; TRBD1 matches 9 bases. Trimming removed 5 bases from V and 4 bases from J; junction bases left unmatched: 9. Per the germline V gene, CDR1 is PRHDT and CDR2 is FYEKMQ (reference sequence). The CDR3 is made up of 15 amino acids. The CDR3 DNA reads TGTGCCAGCAGCGGAAGTCCGGGACAGGGTTACGAGCAGTACTTC. Translation gives CASSGSPGQGYEQYF. Supplemented by reference TRBV13 and TRBJ2-7, the full variable domain reads AAGVIQSPRHLIKEKRETATLKCYPIPRHDTVYWYQQGPGQDPQFLISFYEKMQSDKGSIPDRFSAQQFSDYHSELNMSSLELGDSALYFCASSGSPGQGYEQYFGPGTRLTVT.

The CDR3 here is CASSEQGVGYTF. Written as DNA, the CDR3 is TGTGCCAGCAGCGAACAGGGTGTGGGCTACACCTTC. The chain links TRBV3-1 to TRBJ1-2, with TRBD1 as a possible D gene (6 bases). The length of the CDR3 is 12 residues. The ends were cut back, 5 bases at V and 8 bases at J, with 12 bases in the middle. Per the germline V gene, CDR1 is LGHDT and CDR2 is YNNKEL (reference sequence).

This clonotype occurred a few times. The V call is TRBV2, the J call TRBJ2-5; 8 positions agree with TRBD2. The CDR3 totals 14 residues. The junction had 11 bases not matched to a gene; V was cut back by 4 bases and J by 10 bases. The germline CDR1 and CDR2 sequences are SNHLY and FYNNEI. Here the CDR3 reads CASSASGSWSGQYF. CDR3 sequence (DNA): TGTGCCAGCAGTGCTAGCGGGTCTTGGAGCGGCCAGTACTTC. Using reference TRBV2 and TRBJ2-5 for the parts outside the CDR3, the full variable domain is EPEVTQTPSHQVTQMGQEVILRCVPISNHLYFYWYRQILGQKVEFLVSFYNNEISEKSEIFDDQFSVERPDGSNFTLKIRSTKLEDSAMYFCASSASGSWSGQYFGPGTRLLVL.

This clonotype has at least ten counts. V is TRBV25-1 and J is TRBJ1-1; 7 bases agree with TRBD1. V dropped 6 bases and J dropped 1; count of bases not matched to a gene: 5. Germline CDR1 reads MGHDK; CDR2 reads SYGVNS. The CDR3 has 14 amino acids. The chain's CDR3 is CASSPRQGNTEAFF. The DNA of the CDR3 is TGTGCCAGCAGCCCTAGACAGGGGAACACTGAAGCTTTCTTT. The full variable domain, its missing parts supplied by reference TRBV25-1 and TRBJ1-1, is EADIYQTPRYLVIGTGKKITLECSQTMGHDKMYWYQQDPGMELHLIHYSYGVNSTEKGDLSSESTVSRIRTEHFPLTLESARPSHTSQYLCASSPRQGNTEAFFGQGTRLTVV.

Only one count was recorded for this clonotype. V usage is TRBV12-3 or TRBV12-4 and J usage is TRBJ2-7; 7 bases map to TRBD1. The junction had 2 bases not matched to a gene; V was cut back by 0 bases and J by 0 bases. The CDR3 length is 15 residues. CDR3 sequence (DNA): TGTGCCAGCAGTTTAGCGGGGGACAGCTCCTACGAGCAGTACTTC. Amino acid sequence: CASSLAGDSSYEQYF.

This chain connects TRBV5-1 to TRBJ2-5, with a tentative D call TRBD1 (6 bases). The CDR3 loop spans 15 amino acids. The germline V gene has CDR1 SGHRS and CDR2 YFSETQ. V lost 0 bases to trimming and J lost 3 bases, with 12 bases between them. CDR3 loop: CASSLERQVEETQYF. DNA for the CDR3: TGCGCCAGCAGCTTGGAAAGACAGGTAGAAGAGACCCAGTACTTC.

The chain has TRBV3-1 and TRBJ2-7, with no clear D. The CDR3 totals 13 residues. Germline V gene data show CDR1 as LGHDT and CDR2 as YNNKEL (reference sequence). V lost 6 bases and J 0 bases, leaving 9 bases between the germline ends. The CDR3 sequence is CASSPAVSYEQYF. The CDR3, as DNA: TGTGCCAGCAGTCCCGCCGTCTCCTACGAGCAGTACTTC.